The 18 T cell receptor beta chains below all came from one sample that was sequenced in a study of blood T cell repertoires in COVID-19. The data were produced by immunoSEQ multiplex PCR, yet TCRdb's version contains in-frame clones alone and is incomplete. This sample has 150,000 to 200,000 clones, with 82% found just once. The specimen was peripheral blood. The receptors originated from a woman aged 60-75 years with COVID-19, enrolled during active disease.

The chain uses TRBV29-1 and TRBJ2-3; 11 bases fit TRBD2. Germline V gene lookup returns CDR1 SQVTM and CDR2 ANQGSEA. This CDR3 comprises 12 residues. The CDR3 reads CSIAGGRDTQYF. For the CDR3, the DNA is TGCAGTATAGCGGGGGGGAGAGATACGCAGTATTTT.

In DNA form, the CDR3 reads TGCAGCGTTGAACCTGCCCCGACTTTCTATAGCGCCGCGGTGGCGAGCTCCTACAATGAGCAGTTCTTC. It encodes CSVEPAPTFYSAAVASSYNEQFF. This rearrangement joins TRBV29-1 to TRBJ2-1; the D gene is possibly TRBD2 (5 bases). CDR3 length equals 23 residues. Between the trimmed V and J ends, which lost 2 bases and 0 bases, there was a span of 35 bases. Germline-derived CDR1 and CDR2 are SQVTM and ANQGSEA.

V is TRBV9 and J is TRBJ1-3, with D perhaps matching TRBD1 (5 bases). The CDR3 is made up of 19 amino acids. Germline V gives CDR1 SGDLS, CDR2 YYNGEE. V was cut by 0 bases and J by 4 bases, with 23 bases left in between. Here the CDR3 reads CASSVGIGEGSVRGNTIYF. CDR3 in DNA: TGTGCCAGCAGCGTAGGAATAGGGGAGGGGAGCGTACGAGGAAACACCATATATTTT.

The chain links TRBV28 to TRBJ1-6; the D is unclear. The ends were cut back, 3 bases at V and 5 bases at J, with 8 bases in the middle. The germline gives CDR1 MDHEN, CDR2 SYDVKM. The CDR3 sequence is 14 residues long. CDR3 in DNA: TGTGCCAGCAGTTTGCGGCGGAATAATTCACCCCTCCACTTT. This gives the protein CASSLRRNNSPLHF.

The gene calls are TRBV30 and TRBJ1-1, with D maybe TRBD1 (6 bases). The CDR3 spans 13 residues. V shed 5 bases and J shed 3 bases, with 13 bases lying between them. Germline lookup yields CDR1 GTSNPN and CDR2 SVGIG (reference sequence). CDR3 sequence reads: CAWGTGSYTEAFF. The DNA for the CDR3 is TGTGCCTGGGGAACAGGGTCCTACACTGAAGCTTTCTTT. Based on the CDR3 plus reference TRBV30 and TRBJ1-1, the full variable domain is SQTIHQWPATLVQPVGSPLSLECTVEGTSNPNLYWYRQAAGRGLQLLFYSVGIGQISSEVPQNLSASRPQDRQFILSSKKLLLSDSGFYLCAWGTGSYTEAFFGQGTRLTVV.

DNA for the CDR3: TGTGCCAGCAGCCCCCCTATTTATAATTCACCCCTCCACTTT. As protein: CASSPPIYNSPLHF. The chain couples TRBV28 to TRBJ1-6; D gene ambiguous. The germline CDR1 and CDR2 sequences are MDHEN and SYDVKM. CDR3 length equals 14 residues. V shed 6 bases and J shed 4 bases, with 10 bases lying between them. Looking up the rest from reference TRBV28 and TRBJ1-6 gives the full variable domain: DVKVTQSSRYLVKRTGEKVFLECVQDMDHENMFWYRQDPGLGLRLIYFSYDVKMKEKGDIPEGYSVSREKKERFSLILESASTNQTSMYLCASSPPIYNSPLHFGNGTRLTVT.

V and J are TRBV9 and TRBJ2-1; a weak D match, TRBD1 (9 bases). V lost 1 base to trimming and J lost 0 bases, with 20 bases between them. Germline V gives CDR1 SGDLS, CDR2 YYNGEE. This CDR3 contains 19 residues. The CDR3 DNA reads as TGTGCCAGCAGCGTAAGCCCTGGGACAGGGACTAGCTCCTACAATGAGCAGTTCTTC. Protein: CASSVSPGTGTSSYNEQFF.

This clone was found a few times. This chain uses TRBV28 with TRBJ1-4; TRBD1 matches 10 bases. Germline CDR1 and CDR2: MDHEN and SYDVKM. Trimming at V came to 5 bases and at J to 8 bases, leaving 11 bases not matched to a gene. This CDR3 spans 16 amino acids. CDR3 DNA sequence: TGTGCCAGCAGTGCCGGGACAGGGGATGGTTGGGAAAAACTGTTTTTT. Encoded protein: CASSAGTGDGWEKLFF.

The CDR3 here is CASSLESGGADSPLHF. The CDR3, as DNA: TGCGCCAGCAGCTTGGAGTCGGGGGGCGCTGATTCACCCCTCCACTTT. The rearrangement joins TRBV5-1 to TRBJ1-6; tentative D call: TRBD1 (6 bases). Between the trimmed V and J ends, which lost 0 bases and 8 bases, there was a span of 15 bases. The germline V gene encodes CDR1 SGHRS and CDR2 YFSETQ. This CDR3 comprises 16 residues.

The gene calls are TRBV28 and TRBJ2-7, with 10 bases that match TRBD2. V lost 5 bases and J lost 6; bases outside the gene matches: 4. Germline V gene lookup returns CDR1 MDHEN and CDR2 SYDVKM. The length of the CDR3 is 13 residues. CDR3 loop: CASSRLAGAEQYF. In nucleotides, the CDR3 is TGTGCCAGCAGTCGCCTAGCGGGAGCCGAGCAGTACTTC.

This chain connects TRBV6-5 to TRBJ2-7; D perhaps matches TRBD1 (6 bases). V lost 6 bases to trimming and J lost 5 bases, with 14 bases between them. The CDR3 is made up of 13 amino acids. Germline CDR1 MNHEY, CDR2 SVGAGI. CDR3 residues: CASSQGPPHEQYV. CDR3 coding DNA: TGTGCCAGCAGCCAGGGGCCGCCCCACGAGCAGTACGTC.

V usage is TRBV14 and J usage is TRBJ1-3; D gene unclear. The CDR3 consists of 15 residues. V was shortened by 1 base and J by 0 bases, with 7 bases between the two germline ends. Germline V gene sequence: CDR1 SGHDN, CDR2 FVKESK. CDR3 region: CASSQGLSSGNTIYF. The CDR3 DNA reads as TGTGCCAGCAGCCAAGGACTCAGCTCTGGAAACACCATATATTTT.

The chain is built from TRBV27 and TRBJ2-7; 7 nucleotides line up with TRBD2. The CDR3 covers 15 residues. After removal of 0 bases from V and 3 bases from J, the junction contained 5 bases not matched to a gene. The germline V gene encodes CDR1 MNHEY and CDR2 SMNVEV (reference sequence). The CDR3 spells CASSLSPGTIYEQYF. In DNA form, the CDR3 reads TGTGCCAGCAGTTTATCGCCCGGGACTATCTACGAGCAGTACTTC.

The gene calls are TRBV5-1 and TRBJ1-1; 8 bases are shared with TRBD1. The J segment lost 8 bases and the V segment lost 4 bases, leaving 4 bases of the junction unmatched. CDR3 length equals 12 residues. In germline, CDR1 is SGHRS, CDR2 YFSETQ. The CDR3 protein is CASSTAGGEAFF. DNA for the CDR3: TGCGCCAGCAGCACCGCAGGGGGCGAAGCTTTCTTT.

The sample holds a few counts of this clone. The rearrangement joins TRBV6-5 to TRBJ1-2, with 7 positions matching TRBD1. CDR1 MNHEY and CDR2 SVGAGI come from the germline V gene. The trim removed 2 bases at V and 6 bases at J, leaving 12 bases unmatched. The CDR3 contains 16 residues. CDR3 nucleotides: TGTGCCAGCAGTTACCGCAGCCCCAACAGGGGACATGGCTACACCTTC. Amino acid sequence: CASSYRSPNRGHGYTF.

The V call is TRBV5-1, the J call TRBJ1-2; 11 bases match TRBD1. The germline CDR1 and CDR2 sequences are SGHRS and YFSETQ. V lost 4 bases and J lost 6; bases outside the gene matches: 11. The CDR3 totals 16 residues. For the CDR3, the DNA is TGCGCCAGCAGCCCATCTCCGGGACAGGGGGTCGATGGCTACACCTTC. Protein sequence: CASSPSPGQGVDGYTF.

This clone was seen a single time. V is TRBV2 and J is TRBJ2-3, with D possibly TRBD2 on 6 matching bases. CDR1 and CDR2 from the germline V gene are SNHLY and FYNNEI. This CDR3 has 15 residues. Trimming stripped 4 bases from V and 1 base from J, with 12 bases between. CDR3 nucleotides: TGTGCCAGCAGTGTTAGGGGAGGAGGCACAGATACGCAGTATTTT. As protein: CASSVRGGGTDTQYF.

The V gene is TRBV18, the J gene TRBJ2-7, with TRBD1 matching 9 bases. The CDR3 sequence is 15 residues long. CDR1 and CDR2 from the germline V gene are KGHSH and LQKENI. Trimming cost V 3 bases and J 0 bases; bases outside gene matches: 3. The CDR3: CASSPGQGFSYEQYV. CDR3 DNA: TGTGCCAGCTCACCTGGACAGGGGTTCTCCTACGAGCAGTACGTC.